This T cell receptor beta chain was retrieved from a study of T cell responses to AZD1222 COVID-19 vaccine. Overall study results and limits: Spike-specific TCR breadth and depth went up after people got two AZD1222 doses. CD4 TCRs associated with vaccination spanned spike, dominating at 160-218 and 743-854. Reportedly, nearly half the spike-specific TCRs target unmutated variant regions.

About this clone itself: Its target is unknown.

Assay used: immunoSEQ multiplex PCR; TCRdb lists only in-frame clones, some missing. Of 200,000 or so clones listed, 90% were seen once; the top ten hold under 8%. The material was peripheral blood, obtained on day 0 of AZD1222 vaccination. The sequence was obtained from an adult in good health.

The CDR3 reads CASSLFAGGFRDEKLFF. The CDR3 region has the DNA TGCGCCAGCAGCTTGTTTGCAGGGGGCTTTCGTGATGAAAAACTGTTTTTT. The chain couples TRBV5-1 to TRBJ1-4; 8 nucleotides match TRBD1. The V and J ends lost 1 base and 6 bases, in that order; junction bases with no gene match: 11. The germline V gene encodes CDR1 SGHRS and CDR2 YFSETQ. CDR3 size: 17 residues.